The clone carrying this T cell receptor beta chain was detected many times. As yet, its antigen is unknown. These data originate in a study of identical twins. Healthy Caucasians alone served as donors. Study outcomes and limitations: Weaker excess twin sharing was observed in beta out-of-frame sequences.

Each cDNA held unique molecular identifiers, and template switching gave it a universal primer site. TCRdb called the 5' RACE reads again in MiXCR, with one record for every CDR3 protein. Among 500,000 or so distinct CDR3 sequences, 13% to 15% were seen once, and the ten largest hold approximately 0.98%. This CDR3 spans 13 amino acids. V lost 8 bases to trimming and J lost 7 bases; unmatched junction nucleotides: 8. The germline V gene encodes CDR1 DFQATT and CDR2 SNEGSKA (reference sequence). These records were also assigned to another study, of yellow fever vaccine responses in identical twins. That paper adds: Twins showed a vaccine T cell response that reportedly seemed partly convergent, partly personalized.

The origin of this receptor is a woman in her late teens or twenties in good health. Sequenced sample: CD4+ T cells sorted from blood. The chain joins TRBV20-1 to TRBJ2-3; TRBD2 aligns across 11 bases. The CDR3 coding sequence is TGCAGTACCGGGACTAGCGGTTCAAATACGCAGTATTTT. Protein sequence: CSTGTSGSNTQYF.